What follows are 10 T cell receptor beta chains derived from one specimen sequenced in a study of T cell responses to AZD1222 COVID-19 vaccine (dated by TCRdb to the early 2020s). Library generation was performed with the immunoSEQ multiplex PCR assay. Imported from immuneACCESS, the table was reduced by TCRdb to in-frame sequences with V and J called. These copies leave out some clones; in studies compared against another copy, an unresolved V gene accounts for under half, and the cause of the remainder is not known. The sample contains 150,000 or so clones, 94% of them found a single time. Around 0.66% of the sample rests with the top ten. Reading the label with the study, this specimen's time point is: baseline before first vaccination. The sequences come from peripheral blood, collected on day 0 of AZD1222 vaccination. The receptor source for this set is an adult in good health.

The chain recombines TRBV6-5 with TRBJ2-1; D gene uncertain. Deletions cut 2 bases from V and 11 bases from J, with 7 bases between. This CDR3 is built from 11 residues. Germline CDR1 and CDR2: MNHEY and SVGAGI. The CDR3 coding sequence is TGTGCCAGCAGTTACGACTCACAGCAGTTCTTC. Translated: CASSYDSQQFF.

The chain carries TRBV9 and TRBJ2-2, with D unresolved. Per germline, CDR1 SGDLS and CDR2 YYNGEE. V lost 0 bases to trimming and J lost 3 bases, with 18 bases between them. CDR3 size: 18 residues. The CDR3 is CASSVVLVDRTHTGELFF. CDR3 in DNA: TGTGCCAGCAGCGTAGTTTTGGTTGACCGAACCCACACCGGGGAGCTGTTTTTT.

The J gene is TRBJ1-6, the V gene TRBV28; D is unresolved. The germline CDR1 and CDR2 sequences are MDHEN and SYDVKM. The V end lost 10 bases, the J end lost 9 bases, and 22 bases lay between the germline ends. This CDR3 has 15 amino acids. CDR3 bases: TGTGCCACCCTTACGAATCAGGCGGCCTCTTCACCCCTCCACTTT. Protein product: CATLTNQAASSPLHF.

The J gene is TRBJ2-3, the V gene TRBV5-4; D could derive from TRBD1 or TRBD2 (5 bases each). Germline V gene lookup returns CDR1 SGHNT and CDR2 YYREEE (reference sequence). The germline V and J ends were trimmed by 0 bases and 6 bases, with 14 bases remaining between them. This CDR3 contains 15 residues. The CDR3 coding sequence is TGTGCCAGCAGCTTGGGGGACGGCCCTAGGGATACGCAGTATTTT. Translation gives CASSLGDGPRDTQYF.

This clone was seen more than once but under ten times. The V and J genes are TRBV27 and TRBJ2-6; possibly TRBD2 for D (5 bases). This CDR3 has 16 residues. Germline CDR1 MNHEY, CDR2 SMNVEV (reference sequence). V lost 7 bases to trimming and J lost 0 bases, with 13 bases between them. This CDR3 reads CASTLRAASGANVLTF. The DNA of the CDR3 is TGTGCCAGCACCCTGAGGGCTGCCTCTGGGGCCAACGTCCTGACTTTC.

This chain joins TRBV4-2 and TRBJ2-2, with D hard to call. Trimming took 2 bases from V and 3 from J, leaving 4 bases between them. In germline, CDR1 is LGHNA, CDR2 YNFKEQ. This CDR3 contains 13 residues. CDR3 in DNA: TGTGCCAGCAGCCAAATCGACACCGGGGAGCTGTTTTTT. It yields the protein CASSQIDTGELFF.

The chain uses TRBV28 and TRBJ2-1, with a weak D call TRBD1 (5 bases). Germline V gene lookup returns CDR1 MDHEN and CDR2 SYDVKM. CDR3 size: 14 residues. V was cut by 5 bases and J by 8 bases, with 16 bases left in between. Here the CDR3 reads CASSAGIRMDEQFF. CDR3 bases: TGTGCCAGCAGTGCAGGGATAAGGATGGATGAGCAGTTCTTC.

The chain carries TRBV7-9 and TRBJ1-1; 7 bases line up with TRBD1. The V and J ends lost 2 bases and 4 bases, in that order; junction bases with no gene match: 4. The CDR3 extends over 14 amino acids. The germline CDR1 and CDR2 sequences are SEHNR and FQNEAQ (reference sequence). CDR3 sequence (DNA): TGTGCCAGCAGCTTAACCACAGGGGTCACTGAAGCTTTCTTT. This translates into CASSLTTGVTEAFF.

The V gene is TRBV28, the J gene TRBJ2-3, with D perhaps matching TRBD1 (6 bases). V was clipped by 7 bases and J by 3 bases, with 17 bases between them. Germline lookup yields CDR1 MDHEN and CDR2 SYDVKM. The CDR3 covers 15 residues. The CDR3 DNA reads TGTGCCAGCACCACCTCAGGGGAAAAAACAGATACGCAGTATTTT. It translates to CASTTSGEKTDTQYF.

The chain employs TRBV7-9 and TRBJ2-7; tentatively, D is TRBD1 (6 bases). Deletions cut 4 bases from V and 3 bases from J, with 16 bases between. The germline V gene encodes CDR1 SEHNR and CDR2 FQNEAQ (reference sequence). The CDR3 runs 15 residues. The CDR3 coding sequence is TGTGCCAGCAGCTCAACCCGACAGGACCGCTACGAGCAGTACTTC. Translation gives CASSSTRQDRYEQYF.